The clone carrying this T cell receptor (beta chain) was found many times. Its antigen is unidentified. TCRdb re-called the reads with MiXCR, one entry per CDR3 protein. The sample holds 310,000 or so distinct CDR3 sequences, around 9.1% seen once. Germline V lookup: CDR1 MDHEN, CDR2 SYDVKM. CDR3 size: 16 residues. Unmatched junction bases numbered 7, after V lost 2 bases and J lost 1 base. This specimen comes from a study of T cell repertoires in cytomegalovirus infection. General observations from the study: Dominating the ex vivo response were HLA-C-restricted CMV-specific TCR beta clonotypes.

The specimen was PBMCs. The chain recombines TRBV28 with TRBJ1-1; 7 nucleotides line up with TRBD1. The TCR sequence derives from a human donor in good health (CMV status not recorded). Some clones in this sample may be carry-over from other donors' samples. CDR3 DNA: TGTGCCAGCAGTTTAATCCCGGGACAGAGGAACACTGAAGCTTTCTTT. Translated, it gives CASSLIPGQRNTEAFF.